This passage covers 19 T cell receptor beta chains from one sample sequenced in a study of cytomegalovirus exposure and HLA in healthy donors. The PCR employed 60 Vbeta primers together with 13 Jbeta primers. Repertoires were generated with immunoSEQ multiplex PCR, while TCRdb's copy carries only in-frame clones and drops some. In all, the sample yields about 140,000 clones. The specimen was PBMCs. These receptors came from a woman under 30 in good health and CMV-seronegative.

V usage is TRBV6-4 and J usage is TRBJ2-3; 10 bases line up with TRBD2. V lost 5 bases and J lost 1; bases outside the gene matches: 3. The CDR3 extends over 15 amino acids. CDR1 is MRHNA and CDR2 is SNTAGT in the germline V gene. The DNA of the CDR3 is TGTGCCAGCAGTCCTACTAGCGGGGGCACAGATACGCAGTATTTT. Translation gives CASSPTSGGTDTQYF.

The chain joins TRBV7-6 to TRBJ2-7; 10 nucleotides agree with TRBD1. The V segment lost 1 base and the J segment 3 bases; nucleotides outside the gene matches: 3. This CDR3 has 15 residues. The germline CDR1 and CDR2 sequences are SGHVS and FNYEAQ. The CDR3 here is CASSLGGQGLYEQYF. The CDR3 nucleotides are TGTGCCAGCAGCTTAGGGGGACAGGGGCTCTACGAGCAGTACTTC.

V is TRBV9 and J is TRBJ2-3; 9 bases fit TRBD2. The CDR3 contains 17 residues. Germline V lookup: CDR1 SGDLS, CDR2 YYNGEE. Trimming at V came to 2 bases and at J to 2 bases, leaving 9 bases not matched to a gene. CDR3 sequence reads: CASSVGLAGITTDTQYF. The CDR3 DNA reads TGTGCCAGCAGCGTTGGTCTAGCGGGGATAACCACAGATACGCAGTATTTT.

The chain couples TRBV5-4 to TRBJ1-2; TRBD1 is a possible D gene (6 bases). This CDR3 spans 15 amino acids. Per the germline V gene, CDR1 is SGHNT and CDR2 is YYREEE (reference sequence). Trimming left V 2 bases short and J 4 bases short, with 15 bases between. The CDR3 nucleotides are TGTGCCAGCAGCTTTAGTCAGGGGCACCTCTATGGCTACACCTTC. Its protein product is CASSFSQGHLYGYTF. Full variable domain (remainder filled in from reference TRBV5-4 and TRBJ1-2): ETGVTQSPTHLIKTRGQQVTLRCSSQSGHNTVSWYQQALGQGPQFIFQYYREEENGRGNFPPRFSGLQFPNYSSELNVNALELDDSALYLCASSFSQGHLYGYTFGSGTRLTVV.

The V gene is TRBV6-1, the J gene TRBJ2-5, with 8 bases lining up with TRBD2. V shed 6 bases, J shed 5 bases, and the junction held 11 bases outside the gene matches. Germline V gene data show CDR1 as MNHNS and CDR2 as SASEGT. The CDR3 totals 15 residues. CDR3 amino acids: CASRGAGAPRETQYF. The CDR3 nucleotides are TGTGCCAGCAGAGGAGCGGGAGCCCCGAGGGAGACCCAGTACTTC.

This rearrangement joins TRBV15 to TRBJ1-1, with D uncertain. CDR1 LNHNV and CDR2 YYDKDF come from the germline V gene (reference sequence). CDR3 length: 15 amino acids. The V and J ends lost 1 base and 5 bases respectively, with 14 bases between them. The CDR3 DNA reads TGTGCCACCAGCAGAGTCGCGGAGGGTTATACTGAAGCTTTCTTT. Protein product: CATSRVAEGYTEAFF.

V and J are TRBV5-6 and TRBJ1-2, with D possibly TRBD1 on 5 matching bases. The V gene's germline CDR1 is SGHDT and CDR2 YYEEEE. V lost 4 bases and J lost 3, with 10 bases in between. This CDR3 contains 13 residues. CDR3 coding DNA: TGTGCCAGCAGCCTCGGGGGGGACTATGGCTACACCTTC. Amino acids: CASSLGGDYGYTF.

The rearrangement links TRBV9 to TRBJ2-6, with 7 bases lining up with TRBD2. Unmatched junction bases numbered 6, after V lost 2 bases and J lost 1 base. Germline V gene data show CDR1 as SGDLS and CDR2 as YYNGEE. The CDR3 covers 17 residues. CDR3 sequence reads: CASSVALGGSGANVLTF. The CDR3 nucleotides read TGTGCCAGCAGCGTGGCCCTGGGGGGGTCTGGGGCCAACGTCCTGACTTTC.

CDR3 bases: TGTGCCAGCAGTGAGGGTACTATGGACGGAAAACTGTTTTTT. This codes for CASSEGTMDGKLFF. The V and J genes are TRBV6-5 and TRBJ1-4; D remains unclear. The germline V gene has CDR1 MNHEY and CDR2 SVGAGI. There are 14 residues in the CDR3. V was clipped by 5 bases and J by 10 bases, with 17 bases between them.

The chain has TRBV5-1 and TRBJ2-7; maybe TRBD2 (5 bases). Trimming pared 1 base from V and 3 bases from J, leaving 11 bases between. In germline, CDR1 is SGHRS, CDR2 YFSETQ. This CDR3 has 14 amino acids. Here the CDR3 reads CASSLWPGFYEQYV. The CDR3 region has the DNA TGCGCCAGCAGCTTGTGGCCGGGATTCTACGAGCAGTACGTC.

The chain recombines TRBV19 with TRBJ2-5, with D possibly TRBD2 on 6 matching bases. Germline CDR1 LNHDA, CDR2 SQIVND (reference sequence). The V and J ends lost 0 bases and 5 bases respectively, with 10 bases between them. CDR3 length: 14 residues. CDR3 sequence (DNA): TGTGCCAGTAGTATAGAACAGCGGGCGGAGACCCAGTACTTC. Its protein is CASSIEQRAETQYF.

The chain joins TRBV7-6 to TRBJ2-7; TRBD2 might be the D (6 bases). V lost 5 bases, J lost 5 bases, and 22 bases lay in between. Germline CDR1 is SGHVS and CDR2 is FNYEAQ. CDR3 size: 16 residues. CDR3 in amino acids: CASSPILAAEYHEQYF. The CDR3 coding sequence is TGTGCCAGCAGCCCAATCTTAGCGGCGGAGTACCACGAGCAGTACTTC.

The gene calls are TRBV6-4 and TRBJ2-1; tentatively, D is TRBD1 (6 bases). Looked up from germline, CDR1 is MRHNA and CDR2 is SNTAGT. V lost 2 bases and J 6 bases, leaving 14 bases between the germline ends. CDR3 length: 15 amino acids. DNA for the CDR3: TGTGCCAGCAGTGACCAGGGGATGGGGGCCAATGAGCAGTTCTTC. This gives the protein CASSDQGMGANEQFF.

V is TRBV6-5 and J is TRBJ2-2, with 9 bases aligning to TRBD1. The junction had 6 bases not matched to a gene; V was cut back by 1 base and J by 6 bases. Looked up from germline, CDR1 is MNHEY and CDR2 is SVGAGI. The CDR3 spans 16 residues. The CDR3 bases are TGTGCCAGCAGTTACTTGCCGGGACAGGGTCCCGGGGAGCTGTTTTTT. Translating gives CASSYLPGQGPGELFF.

The rearrangement joins TRBV6-5 to TRBJ2-3; D is perhaps TRBD1 (5 bases). Germline lookup yields CDR1 MNHEY and CDR2 SVGAGI. There are 13 residues in the CDR3. V gave up 4 bases and J gave up 1 base, with 6 bases separating them. CDR3 coding DNA: TGTGCCAGCAGTTTAGGGGGCACAGATACGCAGTATTTT. It is translated as CASSLGGTDTQYF.

With respect to this clone: One junction end does not reproduce the germline sequence, and a read error may be involved. The V call is TRBV29-1, the J call TRBJ2-3, with TRBD2 matching over 10 bases. CDR1 and CDR2 from the germline V gene are SQVTM and ANQGSEA. This CDR3 spans 10 amino acids. CDR3 DNA sequence: TGCAGCACGTCCGGGACTAGCGTTGATTTT. Translating it yields CSTSGTSVDF.

The rearrangement links TRBV30 to TRBJ2-1; 12 bases fit TRBD2. This CDR3 comprises 17 residues. Germline CDR1 reads GTSNPN; CDR2 reads SVGIG (reference sequence). With 3 bases clipped from V and 0 bases from J, the junction kept 6 bases outside the gene matches. CDR3 nucleotides: TGTGCCTGGAGGGATCTAGCGGGAGGGGCCTCCTACAATGAGCAGTTCTTC. It encodes CAWRDLAGGASYNEQFF.

V and J are TRBV6-5 and TRBJ1-1; D gene uncertain. The CDR3 sequence is 12 residues long. Germline V gene sequence: CDR1 MNHEY, CDR2 SVGAGI. V lost 0 bases to trimming and J lost 6 bases, with 5 bases between them. CDR3 amino acids: CASSYSRAEAFF. The CDR3 coding sequence is TGTGCCAGCAGTTACTCGAGAGCTGAAGCTTTCTTT.

The gene calls are TRBV5-1 and TRBJ2-7, with TRBD2 matching 11 bases. The CDR3 spans 14 residues. After removal of 1 base from V and 6 bases from J, the junction contained 3 bases not matched to a gene. The germline V gene has CDR1 SGHRS and CDR2 YFSETQ. Here the CDR3 reads CASSLTSGRGEQYF. The CDR3 region has the DNA TGCGCCAGCAGCTTGACTAGCGGGAGAGGCGAGCAGTACTTC.